The 12 T cell receptor beta chains below come from one sample, sequenced in a study of Graves' ophthalmopathy and Graves' hyperthyroidism. RNA transcripts were the source from which TCR beta CDR3 regions were amplified. HTBI primers served in a first-round RT-PCR, which a second-round multiplex PCR followed. TCRdb re-called the multiplex PCR reads through MiXCR, storing one row per CDR3 protein. The sample shows approximately 460,000 distinct CDR3 sequences, under 15% of them seen only once. What was sequenced was blood. These receptors came from a woman aged 25 to 39 with Graves' ophthalmopathy.

This clonotype has a count of ten or more. This rearrangement joins TRBV28 to TRBJ1-2; a weak D match, TRBD1 (6 bases). The germline CDR1 and CDR2 sequences are MDHEN and SYDVKM. This CDR3 spans 13 amino acids. With 2 bases removed from V and 7 bases from J, the gap between germline ends came to 11 bases. CDR3 protein: CASSLGTIGGYTF. In nucleotides, the CDR3 is TGTGCCAGCAGTTTAGGGACAATCGGTGGCTACACCTTC.

This clonotype was observed many times. The chain couples TRBV27 to TRBJ1-6; D ambiguous. From germline, CDR1 is MNHEY and CDR2 SMNVEV (reference sequence). Trimming removed 2 bases at V and 7 bases at J, with 6 bases between. CDR3 size: 13 residues. The CDR3 region is CASSLVPNSPLHF. The CDR3 coding sequence is TGTGCCAGCAGTTTAGTGCCGAATTCACCCCTCCACTTT.

Details on this clonotype: At one of its ends the junction is not consistent with the germline gene, which may arise from a read error. The chain couples TRBV5-1 to TRBJ2-4; D might be TRBD1 (6 bases). The germline V gene encodes CDR1 SGHRS and CDR2 YFSETQ. The CDR3 loop spans 11 amino acids. CDR3 nucleotide sequence: TGCGCCAGCAGACTGAGGGACATTAAGTACTTC. This sequence encodes CASRLRDIKYF. The variable domain in full, completed from reference TRBV5-1 and TRBJ2-4, reads KAGVTQTPRYLIKTRGQQVTLSCSPISGHRSVSWYQQTPGQGLQFLFEYFSETQRNKGNFPGRFSGRQFSNSRSEMNVSTLELGDSALYLCASRLRDIKYFGAGTRLSVL.

This clonotype was found a few times. The rearrangement joins TRBV3-1 to TRBJ2-7, with D unclear. The V gene's germline CDR1 is LGHDT and CDR2 YNNKEL (reference sequence). The CDR3 extends over 15 amino acids. V was cut by 0 bases and J by 0 bases, with 9 bases left in between. CDR3 bases: TGTGCCAGCAGCCAAGATCAGAAGAGCTCCTACGAGCAGTACTTC. It yields the protein CASSQDQKSSYEQYF.

Remarks on this clonotype: This may stem from a read error, because a much larger clone lies one nucleotide away. The rearrangement links TRBV6-1 to TRBJ1-1; D remains ambiguous. The germline CDR1 and CDR2 sequences are MNHNS and SASEGT. This CDR3 comprises 13 residues. CDR3 nucleotide sequence: TGTGCCAGCAGGGCCTTGGGGTACACTGAAACTTTCTTT. Its protein is CASRALGYTETFF.

This clonotype was counted at least ten times. The V and J genes are TRBV19 and TRBJ1-5, with unresolved D. Germline values: CDR1 LNHDA, CDR2 SQIVND (reference sequence). V was clipped by 6 bases and J by 5 bases, with 14 bases between them. This CDR3 has 14 residues. The CDR3 DNA reads TGTGCCAGTAGCATTCGGCAGCGATATCAGCCCCAGCATTTT. Translated: CASSIRQRYQPQHF.

This clonotype appeared many times. J is TRBJ2-7 and V is TRBV28; a possible D gene is TRBD1 (5 bases). The CDR3 is 13 residues long. V was cut by 7 bases and J by 4 bases, with 14 bases left in between. From germline, CDR1 is MDHEN and CDR2 SYDVKM. The CDR3 DNA reads TGTGCCAGCACCAAATCCGACAGTTACGAGCAGTACTTC. It translates to CASTKSDSYEQYF.

V and J are TRBV5-1 and TRBJ1-5; D remains unclear. V lost 1 base and J lost 5, with 13 bases in between. The CDR3 has 15 residues. Germline loops: CDR1 SGHRS, CDR2 YFSETQ. CDR3 DNA sequence: TGCGCCAGCAGCTTGTCCGACTTTACCGATCAGCCCCAGCATTTT. Its protein product is CASSLSDFTDQPQHF.

There are many counts of this clonotype. The V and J genes are TRBV6-5 and TRBJ1-5; D is possibly TRBD1 (5 bases). Between the trimmed V and J ends, which lost 6 bases and 4 bases, there was a span of 10 bases. CDR1 and CDR2 from the germline V gene are MNHEY and SVGAGI. The CDR3 consists of 13 residues. The CDR3 loop reads CASRWDLNQPQHF. Written as DNA, the CDR3 is TGTGCCAGCAGATGGGACCTTAATCAGCCCCAGCATTTT.

The J gene is TRBJ1-2, the V gene TRBV30, with a weak D call TRBD1 (5 bases). The germline gives CDR1 GTSNPN, CDR2 SVGIG (reference sequence). This CDR3 is built from 13 residues. V was pared by 0 bases and J by 7 bases, with 12 bases between. The DNA for the CDR3 is TGTGCCTGGAGTGTACTGGGGGATGGTGGCTACACCTTC. Amino acid sequence: CAWSVLGDGGYTF.

Many counts were recorded for this clonotype. The chain is built from TRBV2 and TRBJ1-1; D call uncertain. With 6 bases removed from V and 0 bases from J, the gap between germline ends came to 8 bases. Per the germline V gene, CDR1 is SNHLY and CDR2 is FYNNEI. The CDR3 consists of 13 residues. Here the CDR3 DNA reads TGTGCCAGCAGAGCTACTCTGAACACTGAAGCTTTCTTT. Its translation is CASRATLNTEAFF.

The rearrangement links TRBV4-1 to TRBJ2-7; no clear D. CDR1 MGHRA and CDR2 YSYEKL come from the germline V gene. CDR3 length: 14 residues. Trimming pared 1 base from V and 1 base from J, leaving 8 bases between. The CDR3, as DNA: TGCGCCAGCAGCCAAGCTTATTCTTCCTACGAGCAGTACTTC. Amino acid sequence: CASSQAYSSYEQYF.